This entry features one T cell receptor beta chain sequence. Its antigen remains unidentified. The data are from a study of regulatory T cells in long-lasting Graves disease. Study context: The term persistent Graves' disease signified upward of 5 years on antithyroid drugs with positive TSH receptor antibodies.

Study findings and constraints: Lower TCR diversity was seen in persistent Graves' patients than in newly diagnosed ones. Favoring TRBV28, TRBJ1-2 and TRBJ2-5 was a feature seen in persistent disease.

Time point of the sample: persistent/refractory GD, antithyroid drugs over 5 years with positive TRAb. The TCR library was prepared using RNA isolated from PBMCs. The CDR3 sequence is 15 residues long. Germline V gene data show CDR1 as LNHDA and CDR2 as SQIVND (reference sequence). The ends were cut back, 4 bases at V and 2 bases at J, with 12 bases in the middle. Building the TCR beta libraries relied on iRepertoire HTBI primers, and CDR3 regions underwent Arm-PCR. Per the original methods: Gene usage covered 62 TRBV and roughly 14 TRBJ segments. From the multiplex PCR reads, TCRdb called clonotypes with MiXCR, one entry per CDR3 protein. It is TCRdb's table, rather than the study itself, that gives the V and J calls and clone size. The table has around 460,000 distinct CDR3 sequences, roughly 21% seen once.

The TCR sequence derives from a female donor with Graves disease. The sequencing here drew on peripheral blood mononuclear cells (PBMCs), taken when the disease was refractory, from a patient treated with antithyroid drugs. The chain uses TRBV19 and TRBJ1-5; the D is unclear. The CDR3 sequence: CASSKRGGGNQPQHF. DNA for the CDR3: TGTGCCAGTAGTAAACGCGGTGGCGGCAATCAGCCCCAGCATTTT. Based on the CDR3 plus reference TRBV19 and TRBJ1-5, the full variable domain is DGGITQSPKYLFRKEGQNVTLSCEQNLNHDAMYWYRQDPGQGLRLIYYSQIVNDFQKGDIAEGYSVSREKKESFPLTVTSAQKNPTAFYLCASSKRGGGNQPQHFGDGTRLSIL.